These 16 T cell receptor beta chains came from one sample sequenced in a study of radiotherapy plus CTLA-4 blockade in lung cancer. Profiling relied on immunoSEQ multiplex PCR, and the TCRdb table lists in-frame clones only, not all of them. The sample shows approximately 77,000 clones, more than 60% of them seen only once. The sample consisted of peripheral blood, taken from a patient treated with radiotherapy plus ipilimumab. The receptors derive from a human donor with non-small cell lung cancer whose response to radiotherapy plus ipilimumab could not be evaluated. Some clones in this sample may be carry-over from other donors' samples.

The rearrangement uses TRBV30 and TRBJ2-3, with D possibly TRBD2 on 6 matching bases. The V end lost 2 bases, the J end lost 6 bases, and 15 bases lay between the germline ends. Germline-derived CDR1 and CDR2 are GTSNPN and SVGIG (reference sequence). This CDR3 spans 14 amino acids. This CDR3 is CAWSSGPPTDTQYF. The CDR3 DNA reads as TGTGCCTGGAGTAGCGGGCCGCCAACCGATACGCAGTATTTT.

The J gene is TRBJ1-1, the V gene TRBV11-2; D unresolved. Germline CDR1 is SGHAT and CDR2 is FQNNGV. V shed 1 base and J shed 4 bases, with 7 bases lying between them. The CDR3 contains 13 residues. The CDR3 region is CASSLVRGTEAFF. The CDR3, as DNA: TGTGCCAGCAGCTTAGTCCGGGGCACTGAAGCTTTCTTT.

The chain links TRBV7-6 to TRBJ1-2, with D uncertain. V was cut by 1 base and J by 6 bases, with 12 bases left in between. Per germline, CDR1 SGHVS and CDR2 FNYEAQ. The CDR3 totals 14 residues. The CDR3 DNA sequence: TGTGCCAGCAGCTTAGGGAATACAGTCGATGGCTACACCTTC. Amino acid sequence: CASSLGNTVDGYTF. Drawing the rest from reference TRBV7-6 and TRBJ1-2, the complete variable domain is GAGVSQSPRYKVTKRGQDVALRCDPISGHVSLYWYRQALGQGPEFLTYFNYEAQQDKSGLPNDRFSAERPEGSISTLTIQRTEQRDSAMYRCASSLGNTVDGYTFGSGTRLTVV.

The J gene is TRBJ1-6, the V gene TRBV11-3; possibly TRBD1 for D (6 bases). V lost 1 base and J lost 8, with 9 bases in between. CDR3 size: 14 residues. Germline V gene data show CDR1 as SGHNT and CDR2 as YENEEA. The CDR3 loop is CASSLGTAHSPLHF. The CDR3 nucleotides read TGTGCCAGCAGCTTAGGGACAGCACATTCACCCCTCCACTTT.

The chain combines TRBV5-4 with TRBJ1-3; weak D call: TRBD1 (5 bases). V dropped 0 bases and J dropped 0 bases, with 10 bases sitting between them. Germline V gives CDR1 SGHNT, CDR2 YYREEE (reference sequence). The length of the CDR3 is 16 residues. For the CDR3, the DNA is TGTGCCAGCAGCTTGGGGGGCAGCTTCTCTGGAAACACCATATATTTT. As protein: CASSLGGSFSGNTIYF.

This chain links TRBV7-2 with TRBJ1-2, with TRBD1 identical over 9 bases. The CDR3 consists of 15 residues. With V trimmed by 1 base and J by 4 bases, 4 bases remained unmatched. Germline V gives CDR1 SGHTA, CDR2 FQGNSA. The CDR3 loop reads CASSLEGQGGYGYTF. CDR3 nucleotides: TGTGCCAGCAGCTTAGAGGGACAGGGCGGCTATGGCTACACCTTC.

J is TRBJ2-2 and V is TRBV9; 13 positions agree with TRBD2. V lost 4 bases and J lost 2; bases outside the gene matches: 11. Germline V gene lookup returns CDR1 SGDLS and CDR2 YYNGEE. This CDR3 region has 19 residues. As DNA, the CDR3 is TGTGCCAGCAGCCCATACGGGACTAGCGGGACCCCTAACACCGGGGAGCTGTTTTTT. Translated, it gives CASSPYGTSGTPNTGELFF.

This clone has only a few counts. V and J are TRBV2 and TRBJ2-7; tentative D call: TRBD1 (6 bases). V was trimmed by 6 bases and J by 4 bases, leaving 10 bases between them. The CDR3 runs 12 residues. Germline V gene sequence: CDR1 SNHLY, CDR2 FYNNEI. The CDR3, as DNA: TGTGCCAGCAGACAGGGTCGATACGAGCAGTACTTC. It encodes CASRQGRYEQYF. The full variable domain, with the rest looked up from reference TRBV2 and TRBJ2-7, is EPEVTQTPSHQVTQMGQEVILRCVPISNHLYFYWYRQILGQKVEFLVSFYNNEISEKSEIFDDQFSVERPDGSNFTLKIRSTKLEDSAMYFCASRQGRYEQYFGPGTRLTVT.

The V call is TRBV6-1, the J call TRBJ1-4; the D is unclear. V was cut by 5 bases and J by 7 bases, with 11 bases left in between. CDR3 length equals 13 residues. From germline, CDR1 is MNHNS and CDR2 SASEGT. The CDR3 is CASSPMAVEKLFF. The DNA of the CDR3 is TGTGCCAGCAGTCCGATGGCCGTTGAAAAACTGTTTTTT.

This clone was seen a handful of times. This chain links TRBV7-9 with TRBJ2-1; D gene unclear. This CDR3 spans 14 amino acids. The V gene lost 3 bases and the J gene lost 0 bases, with 6 bases spanning the gap. Germline values: CDR1 SEHNR, CDR2 FQNEAQ (reference sequence). The CDR3 region is CASSLSFSYNEQFF. The CDR3 DNA is TGTGCCAGCAGCTTGTCATTCTCCTACAATGAGCAGTTCTTC.

The chain joins TRBV30 to TRBJ2-3; TRBD2 agrees at 9 bases. Unmatched junction bases numbered 11, after V lost 2 bases and J lost 8 bases. Germline CDR1 reads GTSNPN; CDR2 reads SVGIG (reference sequence). The CDR3 has 15 residues. CDR3 sequence reads: CAWSPTSGAWGTQYF. The CDR3 DNA reads as TGTGCCTGGAGTCCGACTAGCGGTGCTTGGGGTACGCAGTATTTT. The complete variable domain, with remaining parts taken from reference TRBV30 and TRBJ2-3, reads SQTIHQWPATLVQPVGSPLSLECTVEGTSNPNLYWYRQAAGRGLQLLFYSVGIGQISSEVPQNLSASRPQDRQFILSSKKLLLSDSGFYLCAWSPTSGAWGTQYFGPGTRLTVL.

The chain carries TRBV5-4 and TRBJ2-5; 12 bases align to TRBD2. The CDR3 contains 15 residues. The germline gives CDR1 SGHNT, CDR2 YYREEE (reference sequence). The V gene end was trimmed by 4 bases and the J gene end by 5 bases; junction bases not matched to a gene: 6. CDR3 coding DNA: TGTGCCAGCAGCGGTCTAGCGGGGGGGCGGGAGACCCAGTACTTC. Amino acids: CASSGLAGGRETQYF.

The chain uses TRBV10-3 and TRBJ1-2, with D perhaps TRBD1 (5 bases). V was trimmed by 5 bases and J by 1 base, leaving 11 bases between them. Germline V gives CDR1 ENHRY, CDR2 SYGVKD. CDR3 length equals 14 residues. In DNA, the CDR3 is TGTGCCATCAGTTCAGGGTTTAGTAACTATGGCTACACCTTC. Amino acids: CAISSGFSNYGYTF.

The chain employs TRBV4-1 and TRBJ2-7; TRBD1 matches at 10 bases. The V gene end was trimmed by 4 bases and the J gene end by 3 bases; junction bases not matched to a gene: 6. The CDR3 loop spans 15 amino acids. Germline CDR1 MGHRA, CDR2 YSYEKL. The CDR3 loop reads CASSLQTGGGYEQYF. The CDR3, as DNA: TGCGCCAGCAGCCTCCAGACAGGGGGCGGCTACGAGCAGTACTTC.

The rearrangement links TRBV7-9 to TRBJ2-1; 8 positions match TRBD1. J lost 9 bases, V lost 5 bases, and 12 bases had no gene match. Germline CDR1 reads SEHNR; CDR2 reads FQNEAQ (reference sequence). This CDR3 is 15 amino acids long. DNA for the CDR3: TGTGCCAGCAGCCTCGGACAGGGTGGGATGGGTGAGCAGTTCTTC. Translation gives CASSLGQGGMGEQFF.

This clone was seen more than once but under ten times. The chain employs TRBV5-1 and TRBJ1-6, with 12 positions matching TRBD1. This CDR3 has 16 amino acids. Germline CDR1 is SGHRS and CDR2 is YFSETQ. The J segment lost 9 bases and the V segment lost 4 bases, leaving 8 bases of the junction unmatched. CDR3 residues: CASSGSGTGGFSPLHF. The CDR3 coding sequence is TGCGCCAGCAGCGGATCCGGGACAGGGGGCTTTTCACCCCTCCACTTT.